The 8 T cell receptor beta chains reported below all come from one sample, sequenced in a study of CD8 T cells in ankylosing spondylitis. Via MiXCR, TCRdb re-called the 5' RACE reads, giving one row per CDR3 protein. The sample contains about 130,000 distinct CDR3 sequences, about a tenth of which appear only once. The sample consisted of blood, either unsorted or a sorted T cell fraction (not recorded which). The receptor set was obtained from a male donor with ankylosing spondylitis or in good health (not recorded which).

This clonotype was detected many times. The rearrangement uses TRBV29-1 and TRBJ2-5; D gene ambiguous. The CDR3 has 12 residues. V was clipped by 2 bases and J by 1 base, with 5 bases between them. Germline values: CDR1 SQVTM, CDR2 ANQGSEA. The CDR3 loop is CSVEFRQETQYF. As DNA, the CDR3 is TGCAGCGTTGAATTTCGCCAAGAGACCCAGTACTTC.

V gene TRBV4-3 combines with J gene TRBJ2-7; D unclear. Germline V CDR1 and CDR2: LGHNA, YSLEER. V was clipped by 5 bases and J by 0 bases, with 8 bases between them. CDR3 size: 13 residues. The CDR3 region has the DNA TGCGCCAGCAGCTCTAAGGGCTCCTACGAGCAGTACTTC. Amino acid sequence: CASSSKGSYEQYF.

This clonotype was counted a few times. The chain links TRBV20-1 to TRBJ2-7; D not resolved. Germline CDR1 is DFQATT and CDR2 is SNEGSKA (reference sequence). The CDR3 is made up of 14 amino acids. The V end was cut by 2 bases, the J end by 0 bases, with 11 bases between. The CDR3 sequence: CSARPVIPSYEQYF. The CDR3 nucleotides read TGCAGTGCTAGACCCGTTATTCCCTCCTACGAGCAGTACTTC.

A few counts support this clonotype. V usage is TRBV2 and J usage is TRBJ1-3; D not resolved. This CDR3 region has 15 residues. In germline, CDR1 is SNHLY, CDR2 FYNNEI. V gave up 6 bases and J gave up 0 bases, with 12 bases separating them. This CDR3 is CASSRDGDSGNTIYF. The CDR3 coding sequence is TGTGCCAGCAGCAGAGACGGAGACTCTGGAAACACCATATATTTT.

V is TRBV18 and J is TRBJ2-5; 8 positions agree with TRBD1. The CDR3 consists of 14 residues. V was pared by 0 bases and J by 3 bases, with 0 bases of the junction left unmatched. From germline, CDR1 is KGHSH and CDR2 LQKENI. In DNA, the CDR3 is TGTGCCAGCTCACCACCGGGACAGGAAGAGACCCAGTACTTC. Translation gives CASSPPGQEETQYF.

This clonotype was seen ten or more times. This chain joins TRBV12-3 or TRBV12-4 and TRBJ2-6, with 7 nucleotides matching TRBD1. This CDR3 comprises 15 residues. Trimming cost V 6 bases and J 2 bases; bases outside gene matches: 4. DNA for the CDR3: TGTGCCAGCAGAACAACAGGGGCTGGGGCCAACGTCCTGACTTTC. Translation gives CASRTTGAGANVLTF.

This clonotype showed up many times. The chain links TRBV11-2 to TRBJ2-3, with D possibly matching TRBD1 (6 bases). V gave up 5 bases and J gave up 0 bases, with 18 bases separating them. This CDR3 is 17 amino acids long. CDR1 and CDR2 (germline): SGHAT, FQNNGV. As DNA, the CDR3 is TGTGCCAGCAGCAAACCCCTCGACAGGAGTAGCACAGATACGCAGTATTTT. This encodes CASSKPLDRSSTDTQYF. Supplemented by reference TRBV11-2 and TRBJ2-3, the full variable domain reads EAGVAQSPRYKIIEKRQSVAFWCNPISGHATLYWYQQILGQGPKLLIQFQNNGVVDDSQLPKDRFSAERLKGVDSTLKIQPAKLEDSAVYLCASSKPLDRSSTDTQYFGPGTRLTVL.

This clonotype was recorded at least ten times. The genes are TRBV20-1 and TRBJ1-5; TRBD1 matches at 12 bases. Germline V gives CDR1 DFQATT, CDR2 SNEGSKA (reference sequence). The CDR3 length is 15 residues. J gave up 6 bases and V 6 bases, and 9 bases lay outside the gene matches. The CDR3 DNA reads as TGCAGTGCCCAGCCCAGGGACAGGGGGCTTCAGCCCCAGCATTTT. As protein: CSAQPRDRGLQPQHF.